The following is a T cell receptor (beta chain) sequence with its context. This record comes from a study of T cell changes during pregnancy in multiple sclerosis. The CDR3 is 14 amino acids. J gave up 1 base and V 3 bases, and 2 bases lay outside the gene matches. Germline V gene sequence: CDR1 MGHDK, CDR2 SYGVNS. Data came from immunoSEQ multiplex PCR; TCRdb stores just in-frame clones and leaves some out. In the table there are around 99,000 clones, approximately 92% of which are singletons. The receptor was derived from a female donor with multiple sclerosis, enrolled in a pregnancy study. The chain recombines TRBV25-1 with TRBJ1-1; 7 nucleotides match TRBD1. Specimen: peripheral blood, collected in the first trimester of pregnancy. CDR3 DNA: TGTGCCAGCAGTGATGGACAGGCGAACACTGAAGCTTTCTTT. Amino acids: CASSDGQANTEAFF. Complete variable domain (other parts from reference TRBV25-1 and TRBJ1-1): EADIYQTPRYLVIGTGKKITLECSQTMGHDKMYWYQQDPGMELHLIHYSYGVNSTEKGDLSSESTVSRIRTEHFPLTLESARPSHTSQYLCASSDGQANTEAFFGQGTRLTVV.